The clone carrying this T cell receptor (beta chain) came up a few times. The sample is drawn from a study of regulatory T cells in long-lasting Graves disease. Sequencing libraries for TCR beta were prepared with iRepertoire HTBI primers and Arm-PCR of CDR3 regions. TCRdb fed the multiplex PCR reads into MiXCR, producing one record per CDR3 protein. The table shows roughly 400,000 distinct CDR3 sequences, with under 25% occurring only once. Time point: persistent/refractory GD, antithyroid drugs over 5 years with positive TRAb. Construction of the TCR library relied on RNA isolated from PBMCs. The authors diagnosed Graves' disease using American Thyroid Association guidelines. CDR1 SGHVS and CDR2 FQNEAQ come from the germline V gene. The CDR3 extends over 13 amino acids. V was cut by 1 base and J by 6 bases, with 8 bases left in between.

V is TRBV7-8 and J is TRBJ2-3; D ambiguous. This TCR was sampled from a female donor with Graves disease. The sequenced sample was peripheral blood mononuclear cells (PBMCs), obtained when the disease was refractory, from a patient treated with antithyroid drugs. In DNA, the CDR3 is TGTGCCAGCAGCTTAGAAAAAGAGGATACGCAGTATTTT. Amino acid sequence: CASSLEKEDTQYF.